One and the same sample provided the 14 T cell receptor beta chains below, sequenced in a study of blood T cells in healthy people across ages. A second PCR, run for roughly 7 to 11 cycles, used a sample-barcoded 5' primer plus a J-beta primer mix. TCRdb analysed the 5' RACE reads with MiXCR anew, one entry per CDR3 protein. The repertoire has roughly 1,700,000 distinct CDR3 sequences, over 25% of them found once; the top ten carry 7.7%. The sequenced sample consisted of blood. The receptors derive from a woman in her twenties or thirties in good health.

The rearrangement joins TRBV12-3 or TRBV12-4 to TRBJ2-4, with 9 nucleotides matching TRBD2. Trimming at V came to 5 bases and at J to 15 bases, leaving 29 bases not matched to a gene. CDR3 length: 19 residues. DNA of the CDR3: TGTGCCAGCAGTCACGTGGCGGGGGGGCTACGTACGCCCCGTTACGAGCGGTACTTC. The encoded protein is CASSHVAGGLRTPRYERYF.

This clonotype showed up just a few times. J is TRBJ1-2 and V is TRBV2; D is ambiguous. CDR3 length equals 13 residues. The V end was cut by 6 bases, the J end by 0 bases, with 8 bases between. Germline loops: CDR1 SNHLY, CDR2 FYNNEI. CDR3: CASRGYSNYGYTF. As DNA, the CDR3 is TGTGCCAGCAGGGGATACTCTAACTATGGCTACACCTTC.

The chain combines TRBV20-1 with TRBJ2-1; 11 nucleotides match TRBD2. J gave up 8 bases and V 3 bases, and 9 bases lay outside the gene matches. The CDR3 loop spans 15 amino acids. The V gene's germline CDR1 is DFQATT and CDR2 SNEGSKA (reference sequence). Written as DNA, the CDR3 is TGCAGTGCTAGTCTAGCGGGGGGACCAGGGGATGAGCAGTTCTTC. It codes for CSASLAGGPGDEQFF.

To note about this clonotype: It is likely a read error, because the conserved phenylalanine at the end of the CDR3 is missing. The V and J genes are TRBV10-3 and TRBJ1-1; perhaps TRBD1 as D (5 bases). CDR1 is ENHRY and CDR2 is SYGVKD in the germline V gene. Between the trimmed V and J ends, which lost 10 bases and 8 bases, there was a span of 26 bases. CDR3 length: 15 amino acids. CDR3 protein: CATSLGRAEGFEAFC. As DNA, the CDR3 is TGTGCCACCAGCCTGGGACGCGCCGAGGGGTTCGAAGCTTTCTGT.

This clonotype was seen a few times. The V call is TRBV6-6, the J call TRBJ2-7; D possibly corresponds to TRBD2 (5 bases). Trimming cost V 2 bases and J 2 bases, with 16 bases left between them. This CDR3 is 16 amino acids long. Per germline, CDR1 MNHNY and CDR2 SVGAGI (reference sequence). CDR3 sequence (DNA): TGTGCCAGCAGTTACCACCTTACCTCCGGGGCCTACGAGCAGTACTTC. This encodes CASSYHLTSGAYEQYF.

In the case of this clonotype: A single base separates this from a much larger clone, so it may be a read error. V gene TRBV15 combines with J gene TRBJ2-1, with D possibly TRBD2 on 5 matching bases. This CDR3 has 16 residues. Trimming removed 2 bases from V and 5 bases from J, with 16 bases in between. CDR1 and CDR2 (germline): LNHNV, YYDKDF (reference sequence). CDR3 protein: CATSRPLPGIDNEQFF. CDR3 in DNA: TGTGCCACCAGCAGACCACTGCCGGGGATCGACAATGAGCAGTTCTTC. The whole variable domain, remainder taken from reference TRBV15 and TRBJ2-1, is DAMVIQNPRYQVTQFGKPVTLSCSQTLNHNVMYWYQQKSSQAPKLLFHYYDKDFNNEADTPDNFQSRRPNTSFCFLDIRSPGLGDTAMYLCATSRPLPGIDNEQFFGPGTRLTVL.

The chain joins TRBV28 to TRBJ1-2; D ambiguous. The CDR3 runs 13 residues. Germline V gives CDR1 MDHEN, CDR2 SYDVKM. V shed 8 bases and J shed 4 bases, with 14 bases lying between them. CDR3 amino acids: CASLSPIIYGYTF. CDR3 coding DNA: TGTGCCAGCCTCAGTCCAATTATCTATGGCTACACCTTC.

Worth noting for this clonotype: One end of the junction varies from germline; a read error may be responsible. This chain links TRBV19 with TRBJ1-5, with D perhaps TRBD1 (5 bases). Germline-derived CDR1 and CDR2 are LNHDA and SQIVND (reference sequence). The length of the CDR3 is 15 residues. CDR3: CASSTGSGGNRPQHF. In DNA form, the CDR3 reads TGTGCCAGTAGTACAGGGTCAGGCGGCAATCGGCCCCAGCATTTT.

As concerns this clonotype: A junction end diverges from the germline sequence, so it may reflect a read error. The chain has TRBV6-2 or TRBV6-3 and TRBJ2-5; D is unclear. The CDR3 is made up of 14 amino acids. CDR1 is MNHEY, CDR2 SVGEGT, per germline. CDR3 sequence: CASAKGRHQENQYF. The CDR3 coding sequence is TGTGCCAGCGCTAAAGGACGGCATCAAGAGAACCAGTACTTC.

V is TRBV6-2 or TRBV6-3 and J is TRBJ2-3; tentatively, D is TRBD1 or TRBD2 (5 bases each). The CDR3 length is 16 residues. V lost 5 bases, J lost 5 bases, and 20 bases lay in between. Per germline, CDR1 MNHEY and CDR2 SVGEGT. CDR3 nucleotides: TGTGCCAGCAGTACGACCGGGACCGCCCAGCGAGATACGCAGTATTTT. This encodes CASSTTGTAQRDTQYF.

Points on this clonotype: This may come from a read error, since a much larger clone is one base off. J is TRBJ2-3 and V is TRBV5-6, with TRBD1 as a possible D gene (5 bases). V lost 2 bases to trimming and J lost 4 bases, with 14 bases between them. Germline V gene data show CDR1 as SGHDT and CDR2 as YYEEEE. The CDR3 has 15 residues. The CDR3 loop reads CASSLPQGNADTQYF. DNA for the CDR3: TGTGCCAGCAGCTTACCCCAGGGAAACGCAGATACGCAGTATTTT.

This clonotype was seen more than once but under ten times. J is TRBJ1-1 and V is TRBV12-3 or TRBV12-4, with D perhaps matching TRBD1 (5 bases). V was pared by 5 bases and J by 5 bases, with 18 bases between. This CDR3 contains 15 residues. CDR3 loop: CASSRGQVMGTEAFF. The CDR3 region has the DNA TGTGCCAGCAGTCGCGGACAAGTAATGGGAACTGAAGCTTTCTTT.

There are a few counts of this clonotype. V and J are TRBV5-6 and TRBJ2-3; 12 bases match TRBD2. Germline CDR1 reads SGHDT; CDR2 reads YYEEEE. The CDR3 contains 16 residues. V was clipped by 4 bases and J by 4 bases; unmatched bases: 7. The CDR3 DNA sequence: TGTGCCAGCAGCAGACCTAGCGGGGGGGCAGCAGATACGCAGTATTTT. Translating gives CASSRPSGGAADTQYF.

This clonotype appeared a few times. The V call is TRBV28, the J call TRBJ1-4; D perhaps matches TRBD1 (5 bases). The germline V gene encodes CDR1 MDHEN and CDR2 SYDVKM. The V end was cut by 7 bases, the J end by 1 base, with 22 bases between. This CDR3 is 18 amino acids long. The DNA of the CDR3 is TGTGCCAGCAAGAACCGGGACGGCCGAGCTAAAACTAATGAAAAACTGTTTTTT. Translating it yields CASKNRDGRAKTNEKLFF. The entire variable domain, with the rest obtained from reference TRBV28 and TRBJ1-4, is as follows: DVKVTQSSRYLVKRTGEKVFLECVQDMDHENMFWYRQDPGLGLRLIYFSYDVKMKEKGDIPEGYSVSREKKERFSLILESASTNQTSMYLCASKNRDGRAKTNEKLFFGSGTQLSVL.